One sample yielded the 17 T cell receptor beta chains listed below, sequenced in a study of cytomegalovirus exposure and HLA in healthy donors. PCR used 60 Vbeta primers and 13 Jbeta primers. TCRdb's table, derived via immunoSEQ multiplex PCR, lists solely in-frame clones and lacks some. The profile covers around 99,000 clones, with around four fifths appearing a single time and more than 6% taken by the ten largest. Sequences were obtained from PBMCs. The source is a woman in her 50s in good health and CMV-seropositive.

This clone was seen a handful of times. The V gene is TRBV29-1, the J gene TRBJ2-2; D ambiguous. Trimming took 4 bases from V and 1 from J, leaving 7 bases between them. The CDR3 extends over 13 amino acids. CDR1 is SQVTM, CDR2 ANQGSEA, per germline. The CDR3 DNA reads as TGCAGCGTTGGCCCCAGGAACACCGGGGAGCTGTTTTTT. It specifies CSVGPRNTGELFF.

CDR3 bases: TGTGCCAGCAGCATAACGACAGTGGGGCAAGAGACCCAGTACTTC. It encodes CASSITTVGQETQYF. V usage is TRBV7-9 and J usage is TRBJ2-5; possibly TRBD1 for D (5 bases). Germline-derived CDR1 and CDR2 are SEHNR and FQNEAQ (reference sequence). V lost 5 bases and J lost 2, with 15 bases in between. This CDR3 is 15 amino acids long.

The CDR3 loop is CASSVASGGADEQFF. The DNA for the CDR3 is TGTGCCAGCAGCGTAGCTAGCGGGGGGGCCGATGAGCAGTTCTTC. J is TRBJ2-1 and V is TRBV9; TRBD2 aligns across 12 bases. Germline V lookup: CDR1 SGDLS, CDR2 YYNGEE. This CDR3 spans 15 amino acids. The V segment lost 0 bases and the J segment 8 bases; nucleotides outside the gene matches: 3.

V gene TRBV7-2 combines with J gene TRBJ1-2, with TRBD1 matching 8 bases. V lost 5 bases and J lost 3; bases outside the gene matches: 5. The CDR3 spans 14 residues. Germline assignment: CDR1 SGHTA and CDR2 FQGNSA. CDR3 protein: CASSPGQADYGYTF. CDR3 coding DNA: TGTGCCAGCAGCCCGGGACAGGCGGACTATGGCTACACCTTC.

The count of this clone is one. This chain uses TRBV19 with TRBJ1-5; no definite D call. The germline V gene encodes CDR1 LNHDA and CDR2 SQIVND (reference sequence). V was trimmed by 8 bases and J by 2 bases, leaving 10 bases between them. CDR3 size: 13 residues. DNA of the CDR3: TGTGCCAGTTGTCGGGGTGGCAATCAGCCCCAGCATTTT. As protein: CASCRGGNQPQHF. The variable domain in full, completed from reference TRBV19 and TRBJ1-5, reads DGGITQSPKYLFRKEGQNVTLSCEQNLNHDAMYWYRQDPGQGLRLIYYSQIVNDFQKGDIAEGYSVSREKKESFPLTVTSAQKNPTAFYLCASCRGGNQPQHFGDGTRLSIL.

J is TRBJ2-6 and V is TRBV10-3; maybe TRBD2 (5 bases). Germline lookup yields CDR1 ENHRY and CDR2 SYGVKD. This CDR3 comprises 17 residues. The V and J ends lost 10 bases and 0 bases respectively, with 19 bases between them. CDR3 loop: CASSLGDFRSGANVLTF. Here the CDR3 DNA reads TGTGCCAGCTCACTAGGAGACTTTCGCTCTGGGGCCAACGTCCTGACTTTC.

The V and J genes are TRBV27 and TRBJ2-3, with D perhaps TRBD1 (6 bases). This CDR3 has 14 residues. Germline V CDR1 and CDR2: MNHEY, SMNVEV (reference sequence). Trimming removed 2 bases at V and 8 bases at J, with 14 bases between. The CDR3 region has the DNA TGTGCCAGCAGTTTAGAGACAGGTCGGGGTACGCAGTATTTT. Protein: CASSLETGRGTQYF.

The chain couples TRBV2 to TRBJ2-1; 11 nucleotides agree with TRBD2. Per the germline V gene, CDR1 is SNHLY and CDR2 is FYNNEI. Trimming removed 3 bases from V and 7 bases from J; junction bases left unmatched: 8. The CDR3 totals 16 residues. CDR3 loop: CASSDSGTSGVNEQFF. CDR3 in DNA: TGTGCCAGCAGTGATTCCGGGACTAGCGGAGTAAATGAGCAGTTCTTC.

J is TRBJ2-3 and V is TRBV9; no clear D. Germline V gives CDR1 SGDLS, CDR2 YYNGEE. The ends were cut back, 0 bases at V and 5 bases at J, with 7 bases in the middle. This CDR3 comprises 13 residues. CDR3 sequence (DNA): TGTGCCAGCAGCGTAGGCCCAGGAGATACGCAGTATTTT. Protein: CASSVGPGDTQYF.

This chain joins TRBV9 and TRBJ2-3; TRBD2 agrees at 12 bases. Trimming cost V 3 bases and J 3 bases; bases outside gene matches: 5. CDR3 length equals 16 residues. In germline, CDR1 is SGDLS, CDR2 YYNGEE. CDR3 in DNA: TGTGCCAGCAGCGAGACTAGCGGGAGTGGTACAGATACGCAGTATTTT. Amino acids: CASSETSGSGTDTQYF.

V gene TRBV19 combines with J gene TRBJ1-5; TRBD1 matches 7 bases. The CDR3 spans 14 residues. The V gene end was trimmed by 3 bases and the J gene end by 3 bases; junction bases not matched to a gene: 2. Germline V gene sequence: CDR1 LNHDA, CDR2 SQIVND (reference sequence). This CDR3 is CASSMDRYNQPQHF. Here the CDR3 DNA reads TGTGCCAGTAGTATGGACAGGTACAATCAGCCCCAGCATTTT.

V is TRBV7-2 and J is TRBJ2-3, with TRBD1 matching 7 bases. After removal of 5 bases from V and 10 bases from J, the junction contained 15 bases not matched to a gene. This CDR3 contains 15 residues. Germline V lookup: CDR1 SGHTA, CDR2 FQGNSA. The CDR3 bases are TGTGCCAGCAGCCGCATAGGGGCCAACACAGGGGCGCAGTATTTT. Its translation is CASSRIGANTGAQYF.

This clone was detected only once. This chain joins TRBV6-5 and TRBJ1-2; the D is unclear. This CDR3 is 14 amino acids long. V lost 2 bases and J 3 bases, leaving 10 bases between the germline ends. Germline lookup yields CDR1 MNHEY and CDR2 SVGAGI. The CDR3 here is CASSYKVEDYGYTF. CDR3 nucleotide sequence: TGTGCCAGCAGTTACAAGGTGGAGGACTATGGCTACACCTTC.

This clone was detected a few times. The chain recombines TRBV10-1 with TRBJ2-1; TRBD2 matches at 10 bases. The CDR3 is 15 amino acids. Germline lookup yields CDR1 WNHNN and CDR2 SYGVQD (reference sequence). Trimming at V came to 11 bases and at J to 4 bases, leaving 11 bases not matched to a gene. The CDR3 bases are TGCGCCGGCTCAACTAGCGGGGTGGAATACAATGAGCAGTTCTTC. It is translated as CAGSTSGVEYNEQFF.

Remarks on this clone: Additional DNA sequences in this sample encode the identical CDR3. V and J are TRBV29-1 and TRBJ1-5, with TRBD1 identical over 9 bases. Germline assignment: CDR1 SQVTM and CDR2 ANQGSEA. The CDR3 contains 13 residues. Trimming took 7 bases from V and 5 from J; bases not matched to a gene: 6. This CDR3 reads CSASQGAHQPQHF. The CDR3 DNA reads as TGCAGCGCCTCACAGGGGGCTCATCAGCCCCAGCATTTT.

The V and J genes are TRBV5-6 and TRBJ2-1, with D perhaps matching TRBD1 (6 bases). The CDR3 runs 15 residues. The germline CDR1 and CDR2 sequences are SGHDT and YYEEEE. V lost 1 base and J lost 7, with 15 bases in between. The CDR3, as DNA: TGTGCCAGCAGCTTGCGACTGGGACAACGGAATGAGCAGTTCTTC. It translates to CASSLRLGQRNEQFF.

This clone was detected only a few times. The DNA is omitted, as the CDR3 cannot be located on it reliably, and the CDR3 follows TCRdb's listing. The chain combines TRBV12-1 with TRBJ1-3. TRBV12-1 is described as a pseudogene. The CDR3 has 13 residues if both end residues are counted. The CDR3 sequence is CASSFAPGNTIYF.